This is a list of T cell receptor beta chains from one sample in a study of T-cell memory formation after mild COVID-19. TCRdb fed the 5' RACE reads into MiXCR, producing one record per CDR3 protein. This sample carries about 410,000 distinct CDR3 sequences, more than 20% of them seen once, and the ten largest clones take roughly 14%. Material for sequencing was PBMCs or a T cell subset sorted from them (not recorded which). These receptor sequences come from an adult woman who had mild COVID-19 (a few samples of this study predate the infection). Cell type and time point are not known. Both conserved end residues are part of each CDR3. A D gene is named only where the DNA matches it firmly. A row's size may be missing; if present it is once, few, many or a size class.

clone size,J gene,CDR3 length,V gene,D gene,CDR3 DNA,CDR3 protein
few,TRBJ2-7,15,TRBV20-1,TRBD2,TGCAGTGCTAGGGAGCGGGAGCCCGGGTTCTACGAGCAGTACTTC,CSAREREPGFYEQYF
few,TRBJ2-7,15,TRBV4-3,NA,TGCGCCAGCAGCCAAGGATCAAGGGGTCACTACGAGCAGTACTTC,CASSQGSRGHYEQYF
many,TRBJ2-5,15,TRBV5-5,TRBD1,TGTGCCAGCAGCTCCGGGACAGGGATTACAGAGACCCAGTACTTC,CASSSGTGITETQYF
few,TRBJ1-1,14,TRBV2,NA,TGTGCCAGCACTTGGGGTGGCGGCAACACTGAAGCTTTCTTT,CASTWGGGNTEAFF
few,TRBJ2-2,15,TRBV4-3,NA,TGCGCCAGCAGCCAAGGGCTAGAAGGGTCCGGGGAGCTGTTTTTT,CASSQGLEGSGELFF
few,TRBJ2-5,16,TRBV12-3/TRBV12-4,TRBD1,TGTGCCAGCAGTTTATTCGGACAGGGGGCATTAGAGACCCAGTACTTC,CASSLFGQGALETQYF
few,TRBJ2-3,16,TRBV5-1,TRBD1,TGCGCCAGCAGCTTAGTAACAGGGGGACGAGGAGATACGCAGTATTTT,CASSLVTGGRGDTQYF
NA,TRBJ1-2,14,TRBV7-2,NA,TGTGCCAGCAGCATGGTCCTGCTGGGGTATGGCTACACCTTC,CASSMVLLGYGYTF
NA,TRBJ2-1,17,TRBV9,NA,TGTGCCAGCAGCGCCCACGGGGCGCCCATGTACGACAATGAGCAGTTCTTC,CASSAHGAPMYDNEQFF
NA,TRBJ2-5,15,TRBV7-2,TRBD2,TGTGCCAGCAGCTTCGGACTAGCGGGGCGGGAGACCCAGTACTTC,CASSFGLAGRETQYF
few,TRBJ2-6,15,TRBV20-1,NA,TGCAGTGCTAGAGAAGTGAGCTCTGGGGCCAACGTCCTGACTTTC,CSAREVSSGANVLTF
NA,TRBJ1-1,12,TRBV29-1,NA,TGCAGCGGGGACACCCTGAACACTGAAGCTTTCTTT,CSGDTLNTEAFF
few,TRBJ2-5,16,TRBV5-1,TRBD2,TGCGCCAGCAGCCGTGGGACTAGCGGGGGACAAGAGACCCAGTACTTC,CASSRGTSGGQETQYF
NA,TRBJ2-2,15,TRBV7-2,NA,TGTGCCAGCAGCCATCCAGGGGGGTACACCGGGGAGCTGTTTTTT,CASSHPGGYTGELFF
NA,TRBJ1-1,12,TRBV6-5,NA,TGTGCCAGCAGTCGGAGGGGAAACGAAGCTTTCTTT,CASSRRGNEAFF
few,TRBJ2-7,15,TRBV10-3,TRBD1,TGTGCCATCAGTGACGCCGGGACAGCCTCCTACGAGCAGTACTTC,CAISDAGTASYEQYF
NA,TRBJ2-1,16,TRBV7-6,TRBD2,TGTGCCAGCAGCTTAGCCCCAGCGGGGTCCTACAATGAGCAGTTCTTC,CASSLAPAGSYNEQFF
few,TRBJ2-4,16,TRBV12-3/TRBV12-4,TRBD1,TGTGCCAGCAGTTTAGCAGGGGGCACAGCCAAAAACATTCAGTACTTC,CASSLAGGTAKNIQYF
NA,TRBJ2-3,15,TRBV5-1,NA,TGCGCCAGCAGCTTGGCGGGGTCGGACACAGATACGCAGTATTTT,CASSLAGSDTDTQYF
NA,TRBJ1-1,15,TRBV7-9,NA,TGTGCCAGCAGCTTAGAAAAATTTGGGGGCACTGAAGCTTTCTTT,CASSLEKFGGTEAFF
NA,TRBJ2-2,15,TRBV12-3/TRBV12-4,NA,TGTGCCAGCAGGGCCGCTGTAGGGAACACCGGGGAGCTGTTTTTT,CASRAAVGNTGELFF
few,TRBJ2-3,14,TRBV28,NA,TGTGCCAGCACCTGGGACCCCTACACAGATACGCAGTATTTT,CASTWDPYTDTQYF
NA,TRBJ1-5,14,TRBV20-1,NA,TGCAGTGCTAGAGCGCAGAATAGCAATCAGCCCCAGCATTTT,CSARAQNSNQPQHF
NA,TRBJ1-2,13,TRBV12-3/TRBV12-4,NA,TGTGCCAGCAGTTTAGCCCCAGACTATGGCTACACCTTC,CASSLAPDYGYTF
few,TRBJ1-2,16,TRBV20-1,TRBD1,TGCAGTGCTAGTTTGGGACAGGGAACCGCGGGGCTTGGCTACACCTTC,CSASLGQGTAGLGYTF
NA,TRBJ2-7,13,TRBV30,NA,TGTGCCTGGAGTCTGTCACGGACATACGAGCAGTACTTC,CAWSLSRTYEQYF
few,TRBJ1-5,14,TRBV20-1,TRBD1,TGCAGTGCTAGCCGGGACAGTGGGTATCAGCCCCAGCATTTT,CSASRDSGYQPQHF
NA,TRBJ2-3,15,TRBV20-1,NA,TGCAGTGCTAGATCCCGGGCCAGAAACACAGATACGCAGTATTTT,CSARSRARNTDTQYF
few,TRBJ2-1,14,TRBV7-9,NA,TGTGCCAGCAGTGACCGAACCACCTACAATGAGCAGTTCTTC,CASSDRTTYNEQFF
few,TRBJ2-6,16,TRBV7-2,NA,TGTGCCAGCAGCACTGGACTGCACTCTGGGGCCAACGTCCTGACTTTC,CASSTGLHSGANVLTF
few,TRBJ1-5,14,TRBV12-3/TRBV12-4,NA,TGTGCCAGCAGTCTGCAGGGGAGGGTTCAGCCCCAGCATTTT,CASSLQGRVQPQHF
NA,TRBJ1-2,14,TRBV20-1,TRBD1,TGCAGTGCTAGGAAGACAGGGGTCCACTATGGCTACACCTTC,CSARKTGVHYGYTF
few,TRBJ2-1,12,TRBV20-1,NA,TGCAGTCGGCTAGCCCCCTACAATGAGCAGTTCTTC,CSRLAPYNEQFF
NA,TRBJ2-3,19,TRBV12-3/TRBV12-4,TRBD2,TGTGCCAGCAGTTCCTACCCGGGGACTAGCGGGGGGGCTCCCGATACGCAGTATTTT,CASSSYPGTSGGAPDTQYF
NA,TRBJ2-4,17,TRBV20-1,TRBD2,TGCTCCGCTAGAGTTAGCGGGACCGGGATAGCCAAAAACATTCAGTACTTC,CSARVSGTGIAKNIQYF
NA,TRBJ1-6,16,TRBV7-2,NA,TGTGCCAGCAGCTTAGCGCGAGGGGTCCTTGCCTCACCCCTCCACTTT,CASSLARGVLASPLHF
NA,TRBJ2-1,14,TRBV12-3/TRBV12-4,NA,TGTGCCAGCAGCCCAGAAAGCCCGTACAATGAGCAGTTCTTC,CASSPESPYNEQFF
few,TRBJ2-3,16,TRBV18,TRBD2,TGTGCCAGCTCACCTCGGACTAGCGGAGTCACAGATACGCAGTATTTT,CASSPRTSGVTDTQYF
few,TRBJ2-5,15,TRBV4-2,NA,TGTGCCAGCAGCCAAGAGGAAGCTTTTCGAGAGACCCAGTACTTC,CASSQEEAFRETQYF
NA,TRBJ2-3,16,TRBV7-2,TRBD2,TGTGCCAGCAGCTTAGGGGCAGGGCGGGGGGCTAATACGCAGTATTTT,CASSLGAGRGANTQYF
many,TRBJ1-6,12,TRBV11-2,NA,TGTGCCAGCAGCTCGCCCAATTCACCCCTCCACTTT,CASSSPNSPLHF
many,TRBJ2-7,14,TRBV27,NA,TGTGCCAGCAGTCCGGACCGGGACCTTTACGAGCAGTACTTC,CASSPDRDLYEQYF
NA,TRBJ2-7,14,TRBV7-2,NA,TGTGCCAGCAGCTCCACAACAGGTGGCCGAGAGCAGTACTTC,CASSSTTGGREQYF
NA,TRBJ2-7,14,TRBV6-5,NA,TGTGCCAGCAGTTACTCGCCTGAACCCTACGAGCAGTACTTC,CASSYSPEPYEQYF
NA,TRBJ1-5,18,TRBV21-1,NA,TGTGCCAGCAGCAAAGATTCCAGGGTATTAGCGGGCAATCAGCCCCAGCATTTT,CASSKDSRVLAGNQPQHF
few,TRBJ1-1,14,TRBV6-1,NA,TGTGCCAGCAGGAGAACAGGGAGTGCCACTGAAGCTTTCTTT,CASRRTGSATEAFF
few,TRBJ2-7,14,TRBV7-2,NA,TGTGCCAGCAGCCCATTTCGCGCGCCCGGCGAGCAGTACTTC,CASSPFRAPGEQYF
NA,TRBJ1-1,14,TRBV6-6,NA,TGTGCCAGCAGGAGCCTAGAGGTGAACACTGAAGCTTTCTTT,CASRSLEVNTEAFF
NA,TRBJ2-7,13,TRBV29-1,NA,TGCAGCGTTGAAGGCGGGCAGGGGACGGGGCAGTACTTC,CSVEGGQGTGQYF
once,TRBJ1-2,15,TRBV3-1,TRBD1,TGTGCCAGCAGCCATGCGACAGGGACTGGCTATGGCTACACCTTC,CASSHATGTGYGYTF
NA,TRBJ2-5,16,TRBV7-2,TRBD1,TGTGCCAGCAGCTTAGAGGCAGGGGGCCTTTTAGAGACCCAGTACTTC,CASSLEAGGLLETQYF
NA,TRBJ1-4,15,TRBV5-5,TRBD1,TGTGCCAGCAGCTTGGTGTACAGGGGAGACGAAAAACTGTTTTTT,CASSLVYRGDEKLFF
few,TRBJ2-7,13,TRBV7-9,NA,TGTGCCAGCAGCCCGGGTTACGGCGCCGAGCAGTACTTC,CASSPGYGAEQYF
few,TRBJ1-1,15,TRBV4-3,NA,TGCGCCAGCAGTCAAGATCCCCAGGCGAACACTGAAGCTTTCTTT,CASSQDPQANTEAFF
NA,TRBJ2-3,15,TRBV18,NA,TGTGCCAGCTCACCGCGGCTAGTAGGCACAGATACGCAGTATTTT,CASSPRLVGTDTQYF
NA,TRBJ2-1,17,TRBV5-3,TRBD1,TGTGCCAGAAGCTGTACTCCACAGGGGGTCTGTGACAATGAGCAGTTCTTC,CARSCTPQGVCDNEQFF
NA,TRBJ2-1,17,TRBV2,NA,TGTGCCAGCAGCGGACATGAGAGGTCCCTCTCCTACAATGAGCAGTTCTTC,CASSGHERSLSYNEQFF
few,TRBJ2-1,15,TRBV4-3,TRBD2,TGCGCCAGCAGCCTTGGACTAGGTTCTGGAAATGAGCAGTTCTTC,CASSLGLGSGNEQFF